This T cell receptor (beta chain) was sequenced in a study of T-cell reconstitution after alpha-beta-depleted transplantation in children. Using unique molecular identifiers, the investigators prepared the TCRbeta library. TCRdb ran MiXCR on the PCR reads and lists one entry per CDR3 protein. This table holds 400,000 to 500,000 distinct CDR3 sequences, 9.5% to 13% found once. The CDR3 has 15 amino acids. Germline-derived CDR1 and CDR2 are SGHRS and YFSETQ. V shed 0 bases and J shed 2 bases, with 8 bases lying between them. The TCR was taken from a human donor who donated a stem cell graft to a child with acute myeloid leukemia. The chain carries TRBV5-1 and TRBJ2-2; D is unresolved. Material: PBMCs from the stem cell graft donor, obtained from the stem cell graft. The CDR3 reads CASSLAEENTGELFF. The CDR3 nucleotides are TGCGCCAGCAGCTTGGCTGAAGAAAACACCGGGGAGCTGTTTTTT.